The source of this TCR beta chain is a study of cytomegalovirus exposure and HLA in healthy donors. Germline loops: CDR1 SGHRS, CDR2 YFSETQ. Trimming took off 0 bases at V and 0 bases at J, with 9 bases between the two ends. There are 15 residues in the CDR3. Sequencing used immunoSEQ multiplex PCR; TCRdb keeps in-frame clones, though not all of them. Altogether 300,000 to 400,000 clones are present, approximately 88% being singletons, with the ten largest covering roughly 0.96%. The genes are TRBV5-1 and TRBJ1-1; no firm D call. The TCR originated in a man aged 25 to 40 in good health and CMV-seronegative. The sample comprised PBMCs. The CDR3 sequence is CASSLETNLNTEAFF. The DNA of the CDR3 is TGCGCCAGCAGCTTGGAGACAAACCTGAACACTGAAGCTTTCTTT.